Reported below is one T cell receptor (beta chain). The antigen it recognizes is unknown. Base qualities are not provided; no much larger clone lies one nucleotide away. The data originate from a study of blood T cell repertoires in COVID-19 (dated by TCRdb to about 2020). In the study overall: The collaborator samples originated in the United States, Italy and Spain and spanned the acute and convalescent phases of COVID-19. The material from the prospective study consisted of cDNA or gDNA derived from T cells, B-cell-depleted T cells, or PBMCs. Subjects who had been exposed to COVID-19, were actively infected with it, or had recovered from it provided the deeply sampled blood TCRbeta repertoires that made up the dataset. The repertoires were released in a freely available public database intended as a resource for research on the immune response to SARS-CoV-2. Samples came from the ongoing ImmuneRACE study (first 160 participants) plus 1,254 subjects from 6 global collaborators. Nearly every sample came with metadata listing a de-identified subject ID, COVID-19 status, age in years and sex. Where available, HLA class I and class II types were obtained from metadata supplied by the sample provider rather than from assay-based typing. General conclusions and limits of the study: How much clinical and demographic metadata was included differed by source and by participant, and the metadata was provided uncurated.

Based on the germline V gene, the CDR1 and CDR2 sequences are LGHNA and YSLEER. V was cut back by 4 bases and J by 7 bases, leaving a gap of 11 bases between them. The CDR3 sequence holds 13 residues, the cysteine and phenylalanine included. CDR3 DNA only is kept here, 39 bases in frame from base 1. The collaborating institutions used their own protocols to collect whole blood in K2EDTA tubes. Collaborator samples were shipped for TCRbeta analysis as frozen whole blood, isolated PBMCs, or DNA extracted from either sample type. TCRbeta CDR3 regions were amplified from genomic DNA using the immunoSEQ Assay, a bias-controlled multiplex PCR. As for the authors' bioinformatics: The number of nucleated cells in each sample was estimated from the amplification of reference gene primers within the assay. To quantify the absolute abundance of each unique TCRbeta CDR3 rearrangement, sequence reads were collapsed and filtered. For each sample, productive Simpson clonality was calculated as the square root of Simpson's diversity index across productive rearrangements. The table was pulled from immuneACCESS by TCRdb, which kept in-frame rearrangements only. Such tables lose some clones; where checked, under half of the loss comes from unresolved V genes, and the rest has no known cause. V and J calls and clone size follow that table, whereas D and trimming were derived from the DNA. This sample gives 130,000 to 150,000 clones in total; around nine tenths of them show up just once. The ten most abundant clones make up roughly 4% of the sample.

This TCR came from a woman in her thirties or forties with acute or convalescent COVID-19. Input material: peripheral blood. The receptor chain draws on TRBV4-3 and TRBJ2-1, and the D gene may be TRBD2, 6 bases matching. The nucleotide sequence is given as TGCGCCAGCAGCCCCGGGACTCTAAATGAGCAGTTCTTC. The translation is CASSPGTLNEQFF.